The rows below give T cell receptor beta chains drawn from one sample of a study of PD-1 blockade in classical Hodgkin lymphoma. Clones were sequenced by immunoSEQ multiplex PCR, and TCRdb holds only the in-frame ones, with some missing. The table records about 90,000 clones, 90% of them present only once. The sequences come from peripheral blood mononuclear cells (PBMCs), collected before the fourth cycle of nivolumab. The receptors stem from a human donor with classical Hodgkin lymphoma. The CDR3 runs from the conserved cysteine through the conserved F or W. D genes are given only for firm matches. Clone size, where shown, is once, few, many, or a class for clones that have expanded.

clone size: once
D gene: TRBD2
V gene: TRBV6-1
J gene: TRBJ2-7
CDR3 protein: CASSFGTSGAYEQYF
CDR3 DNA: TGTGCCAGCAGTTTTGGGACTAGCGGAGCCTACGAGCAGTACTTC

clone size: -
D gene: -
V gene: TRBV7-9
J gene: TRBJ2-7
CDR3 protein: CASSLMASQPTYEQYF
CDR3 DNA: TGTGCCAGCAGCTTAATGGCGAGCCAGCCTACCTACGAGCAGTACTTC

clone size: -
D gene: -
V gene: TRBV15
J gene: TRBJ2-3
CDR3 protein: CATSRETGVKGTDTQYF
CDR3 DNA: TGTGCCACCAGCAGAGAAACGGGGGTGAAAGGCACAGATACGCAGTATTTT

clone size: -
D gene: TRBD1
V gene: TRBV2
J gene: TRBJ1-4
CDR3 protein: CASSDRVEKLFF
CDR3 DNA: TGTGCCAGCAGCGACAGGGTTGAAAAACTGTTTTTT

clone size: -
D gene: -
V gene: TRBV7-2
J gene: TRBJ2-7
CDR3 protein: CASSSKLYEQYF
CDR3 DNA: TGTGCCAGCAGCTCAAAGCTCTACGAGCAGTACTTC

clone size: -
D gene: -
V gene: TRBV29-1
J gene: TRBJ1-1
CDR3 protein: CSVGDGGTEAFF
CDR3 DNA: TGCAGCGTTGGCGATGGTGGCACTGAAGCTTTCTTT

clone size: -
D gene: TRBD1
V gene: TRBV6-5
J gene: TRBJ2-7
CDR3 protein: CASSYRGEGLEQYF
CDR3 DNA: TGTGCCAGCAGCTACAGGGGAGAAGGTCTCGAGCAGTACTTC

clone size: -
D gene: -
V gene: TRBV6-5
J gene: TRBJ1-1
CDR3 protein: CASSYIALNTEAFF
CDR3 DNA: TGTGCCAGCAGTTACATCGCCTTAAACACTGAAGCTTTCTTT

clone size: once
D gene: -
V gene: TRBV28
J gene: TRBJ1-4
CDR3 protein: CASSLGGRGGEKLFF
CDR3 DNA: TGTGCCAGCAGTTTAGGGGGCAGGGGAGGAGAAAAACTGTTTTTT

clone size: -
D gene: -
V gene: TRBV2
J gene: TRBJ1-3
CDR3 protein: CASRGDSGNTIYF
CDR3 DNA: TGTGCCAGCAGGGGGGACTCTGGAAACACCATATATTTT

clone size: -
D gene: TRBD1
V gene: TRBV30
J gene: TRBJ1-6
CDR3 protein: CAWGQGAGPLHF
CDR3 DNA: TGTGCCTGGGGACAGGGGGCCGGGCCCCTCCACTTT

clone size: -
D gene: -
V gene: TRBV18
J gene: TRBJ2-5
CDR3 protein: CASSPELQETQYF
CDR3 DNA: TGTGCCAGCTCACCGGAATTGCAAGAGACCCAGTACTTC

clone size: -
D gene: -
V gene: TRBV6-1
J gene: TRBJ1-5
CDR3 protein: CASRKEISSNQPQHF
CDR3 DNA: TGTGCCAGCAGAAAAGAGATCAGCAGCAATCAGCCCCAGCATTTT

clone size: -
D gene: TRBD2
V gene: TRBV5-3
J gene: TRBJ2-3
CDR3 protein: CARSLANRAGADTQYF
CDR3 DNA: TGTGCCAGAAGCTTGGCCAATCGAGCGGGGGCAGATACGCAGTATTTT

clone size: -
D gene: TRBD1
V gene: TRBV11-2
J gene: TRBJ1-1
CDR3 protein: CASSTGTAMNTEAFF
CDR3 DNA: TGTGCCAGCAGCACCGGGACAGCCATGAACACTGAAGCTTTCTTT